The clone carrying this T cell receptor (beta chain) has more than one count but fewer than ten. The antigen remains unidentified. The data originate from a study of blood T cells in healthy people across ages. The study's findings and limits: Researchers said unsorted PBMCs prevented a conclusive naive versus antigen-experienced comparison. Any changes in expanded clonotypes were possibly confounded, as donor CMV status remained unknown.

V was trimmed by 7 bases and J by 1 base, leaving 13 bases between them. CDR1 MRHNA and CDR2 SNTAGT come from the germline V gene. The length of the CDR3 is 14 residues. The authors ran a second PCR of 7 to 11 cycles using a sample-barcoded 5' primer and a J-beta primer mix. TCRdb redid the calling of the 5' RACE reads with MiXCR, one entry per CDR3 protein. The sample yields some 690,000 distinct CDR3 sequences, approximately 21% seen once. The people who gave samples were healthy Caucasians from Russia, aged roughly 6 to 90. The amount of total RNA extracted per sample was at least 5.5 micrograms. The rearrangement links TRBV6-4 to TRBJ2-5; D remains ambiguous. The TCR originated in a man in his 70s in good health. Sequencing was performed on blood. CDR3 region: CASILTGSQETQYF. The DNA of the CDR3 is TGTGCCAGCATTTTAACGGGCTCCCAAGAGACCCAGTACTTC.